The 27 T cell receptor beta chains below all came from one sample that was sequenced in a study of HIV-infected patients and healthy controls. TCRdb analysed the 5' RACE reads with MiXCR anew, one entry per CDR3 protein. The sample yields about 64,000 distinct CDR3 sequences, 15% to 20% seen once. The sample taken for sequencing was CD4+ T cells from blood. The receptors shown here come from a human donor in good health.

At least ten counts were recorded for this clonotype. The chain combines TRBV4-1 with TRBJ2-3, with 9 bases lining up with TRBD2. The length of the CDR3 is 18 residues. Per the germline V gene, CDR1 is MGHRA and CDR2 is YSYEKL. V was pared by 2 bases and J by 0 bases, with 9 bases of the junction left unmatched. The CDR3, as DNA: TGCGCCAGCAGCCAACAATCGACTAGCGGTATTAGCACAGATACGCAGTATTTT. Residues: CASSQQSTSGISTDTQYF.

CDR3 protein: CASSQGGTGGTDTQYF. The CDR3 DNA reads TGTGCCAGCAGCCAAGGTGGGACAGGGGGAACAGATACGCAGTATTTT. The chain combines TRBV3-1 with TRBJ2-3, with TRBD1 matching over 11 bases. CDR1 is LGHDT and CDR2 is YNNKEL in the germline V gene (reference sequence). CDR3 length: 16 amino acids. With 1 base clipped from V and 3 bases from J, the junction kept 3 bases outside the gene matches.

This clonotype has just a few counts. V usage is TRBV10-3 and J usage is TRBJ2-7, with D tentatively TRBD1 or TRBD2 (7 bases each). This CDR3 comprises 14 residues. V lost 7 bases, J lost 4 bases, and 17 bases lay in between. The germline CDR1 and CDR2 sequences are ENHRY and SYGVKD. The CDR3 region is CAIKAGQQSYEQYF. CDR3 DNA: TGTGCCATCAAAGCGGGACAGCAAAGTTACGAGCAGTACTTC.

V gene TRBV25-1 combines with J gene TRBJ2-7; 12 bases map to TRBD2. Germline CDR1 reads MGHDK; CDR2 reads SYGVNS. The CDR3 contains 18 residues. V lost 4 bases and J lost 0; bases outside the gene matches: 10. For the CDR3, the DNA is TGTGCCAGCAGTGCCACGTACGGACTAGCGGGAAACTCCTACGAGCAGTACTTC. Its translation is CASSATYGLAGNSYEQYF.

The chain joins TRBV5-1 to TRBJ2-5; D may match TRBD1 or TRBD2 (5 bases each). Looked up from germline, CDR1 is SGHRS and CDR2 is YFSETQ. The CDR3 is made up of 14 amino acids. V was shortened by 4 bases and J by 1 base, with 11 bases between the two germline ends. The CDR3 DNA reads TGCGCCAGCAGCCCCCGGGACCCCCAAGAGACCCAGTACTTC. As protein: CASSPRDPQETQYF.

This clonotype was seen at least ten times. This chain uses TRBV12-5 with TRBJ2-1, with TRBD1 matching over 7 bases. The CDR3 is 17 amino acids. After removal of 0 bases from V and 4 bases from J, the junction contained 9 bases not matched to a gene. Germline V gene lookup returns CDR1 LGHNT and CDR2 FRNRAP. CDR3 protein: CASGLVIGDSHYNEQFF. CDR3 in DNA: TGTGCTAGTGGTTTGGTAATAGGGGACAGCCATTACAATGAGCAGTTCTTC.

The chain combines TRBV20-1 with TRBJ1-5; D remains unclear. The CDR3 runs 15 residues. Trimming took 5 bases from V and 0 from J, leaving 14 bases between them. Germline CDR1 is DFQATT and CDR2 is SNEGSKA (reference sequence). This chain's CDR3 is CSAPLPGSSNQPQHF. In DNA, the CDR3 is TGCAGTGCTCCACTCCCGGGATCTAGCAATCAGCCCCAGCATTTT.

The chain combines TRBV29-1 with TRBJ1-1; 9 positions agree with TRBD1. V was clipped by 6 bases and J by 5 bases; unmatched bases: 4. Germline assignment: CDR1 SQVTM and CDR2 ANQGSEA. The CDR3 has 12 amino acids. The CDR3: CSVDRGSTEAFF. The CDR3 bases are TGCAGCGTGGACAGGGGCAGTACTGAAGCTTTCTTT.

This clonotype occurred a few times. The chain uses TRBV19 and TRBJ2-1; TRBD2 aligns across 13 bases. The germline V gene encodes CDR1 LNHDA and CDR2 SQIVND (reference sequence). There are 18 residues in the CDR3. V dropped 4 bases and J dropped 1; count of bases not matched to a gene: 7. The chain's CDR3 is CASSRGTSGAGSYNEQFF. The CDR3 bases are TGTGCCAGTAGTAGGGGGACTAGCGGGGCCGGTTCCTACAATGAGCAGTTCTTC.

CDR3 in amino acids: CASSGAESSYEQYF. The CDR3 nucleotides are TGTGCCAGCAGTGGTGCGGAAAGCTCCTACGAGCAGTACTTC. The rearrangement uses TRBV6-1 and TRBJ2-7; D remains ambiguous. This CDR3 has 14 residues. V lost 4 bases to trimming and J lost 0 bases, with 10 bases between them. Per germline, CDR1 MNHNS and CDR2 SASEGT.

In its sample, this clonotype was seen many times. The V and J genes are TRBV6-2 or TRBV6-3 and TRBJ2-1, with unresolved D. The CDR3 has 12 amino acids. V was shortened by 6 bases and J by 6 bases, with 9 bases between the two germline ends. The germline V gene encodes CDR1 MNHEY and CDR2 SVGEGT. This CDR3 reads CASSPKGNEQFF. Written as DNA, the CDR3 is TGTGCCAGCAGCCCGAAGGGCAATGAGCAGTTCTTC.

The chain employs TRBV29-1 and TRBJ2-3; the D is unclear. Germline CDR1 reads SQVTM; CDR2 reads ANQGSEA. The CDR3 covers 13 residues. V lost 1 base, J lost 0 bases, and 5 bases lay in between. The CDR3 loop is CSVEVTSTDTQYF. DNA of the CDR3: TGCAGCGTTGAAGTCACTAGCACAGATACGCAGTATTTT.

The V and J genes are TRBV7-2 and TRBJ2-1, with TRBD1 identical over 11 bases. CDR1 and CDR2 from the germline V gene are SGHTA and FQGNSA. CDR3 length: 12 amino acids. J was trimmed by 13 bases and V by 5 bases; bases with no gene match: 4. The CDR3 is CASSRDRGSQFF. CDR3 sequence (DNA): TGTGCCAGCAGCCGGGACAGGGGGTCACAGTTCTTC.

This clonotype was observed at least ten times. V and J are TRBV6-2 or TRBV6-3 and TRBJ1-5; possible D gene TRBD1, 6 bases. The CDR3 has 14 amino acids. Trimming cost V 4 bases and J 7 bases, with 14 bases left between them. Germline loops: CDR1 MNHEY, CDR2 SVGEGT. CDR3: CASSLQGTRQPQHF. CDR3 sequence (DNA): TGTGCCAGCAGTTTACAGGGTACGCGGCAGCCCCAGCATTTT.

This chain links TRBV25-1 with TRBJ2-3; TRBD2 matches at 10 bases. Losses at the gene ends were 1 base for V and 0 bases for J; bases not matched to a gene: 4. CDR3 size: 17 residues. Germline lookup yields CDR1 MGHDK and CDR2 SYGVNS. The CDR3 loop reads CASSESKTSGSTDTQYF. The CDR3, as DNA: TGTGCCAGCAGTGAATCCAAGACTAGCGGGAGCACAGATACGCAGTATTTT.

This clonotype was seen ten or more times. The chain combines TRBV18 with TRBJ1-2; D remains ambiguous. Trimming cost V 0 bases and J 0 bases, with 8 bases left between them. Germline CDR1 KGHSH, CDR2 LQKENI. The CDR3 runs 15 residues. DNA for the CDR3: TGTGCCAGCTCACCACCGACAACCTCTAACTATGGCTACACCTTC. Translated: CASSPPTTSNYGYTF.

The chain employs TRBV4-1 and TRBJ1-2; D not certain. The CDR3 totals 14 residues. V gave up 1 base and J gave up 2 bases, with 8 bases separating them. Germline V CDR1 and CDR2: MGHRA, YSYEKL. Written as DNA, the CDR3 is TGCGCCAGCAGCCAAGTGTCACAGAACTATGGCTACACCTTC. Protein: CASSQVSQNYGYTF.

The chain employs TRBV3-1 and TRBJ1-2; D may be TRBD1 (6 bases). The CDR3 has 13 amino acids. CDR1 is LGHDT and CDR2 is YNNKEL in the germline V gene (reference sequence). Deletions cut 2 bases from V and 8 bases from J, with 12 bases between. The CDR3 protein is CASSQRGQPGYTF. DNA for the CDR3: TGTGCCAGCAGCCAACGAGGACAGCCCGGCTACACCTTC. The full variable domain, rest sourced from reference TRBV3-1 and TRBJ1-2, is DTAVSQTPKYLVTQMGNDKSIKCEQNLGHDTMYWYKQDSKKFLKIMFSYNNKELIINETVPNRFSPKSPDKAHLNLHINSLELGDSAVYFCASSQRGQPGYTFGSGTRLTVV.

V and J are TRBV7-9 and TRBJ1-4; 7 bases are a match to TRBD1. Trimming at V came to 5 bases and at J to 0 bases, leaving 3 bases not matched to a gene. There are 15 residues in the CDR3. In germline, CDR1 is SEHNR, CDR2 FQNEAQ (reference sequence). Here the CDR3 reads CASSQDRATNEKLFF. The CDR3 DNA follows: TGTGCCAGCAGCCAAGACAGGGCAACTAATGAAAAACTGTTTTTT.

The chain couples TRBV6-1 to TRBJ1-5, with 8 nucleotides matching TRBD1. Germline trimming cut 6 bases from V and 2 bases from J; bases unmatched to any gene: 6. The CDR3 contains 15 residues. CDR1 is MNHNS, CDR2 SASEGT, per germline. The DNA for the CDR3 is TGTGCCAGCAGCGAGGACAGGGAGGGCAATCAGCCCCAGCATTTT. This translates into CASSEDREGNQPQHF.

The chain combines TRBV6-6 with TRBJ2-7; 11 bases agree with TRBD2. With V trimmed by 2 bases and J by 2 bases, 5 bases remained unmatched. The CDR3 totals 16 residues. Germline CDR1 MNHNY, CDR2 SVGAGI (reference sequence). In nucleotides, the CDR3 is TGTGCCAGCAGTTACGGGACTAGCGGTATTACCTACGAGCAGTACTTC. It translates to CASSYGTSGITYEQYF.

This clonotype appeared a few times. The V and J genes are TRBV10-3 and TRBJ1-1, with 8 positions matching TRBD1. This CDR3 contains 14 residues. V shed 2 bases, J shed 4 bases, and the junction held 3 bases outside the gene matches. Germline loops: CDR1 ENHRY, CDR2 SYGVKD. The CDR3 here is CAISEAGGITEAFF. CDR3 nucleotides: TGTGCCATCAGTGAGGCAGGGGGCATCACTGAAGCTTTCTTT.

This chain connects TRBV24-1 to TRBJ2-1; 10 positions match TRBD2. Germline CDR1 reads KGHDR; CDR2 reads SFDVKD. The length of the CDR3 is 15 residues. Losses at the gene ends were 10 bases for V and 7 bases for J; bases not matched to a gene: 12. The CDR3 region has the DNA TGTGCCACAGGTGTAGCGGGAGGAAATTTGAATGAGCAGTTCTTC. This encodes CATGVAGGNLNEQFF.

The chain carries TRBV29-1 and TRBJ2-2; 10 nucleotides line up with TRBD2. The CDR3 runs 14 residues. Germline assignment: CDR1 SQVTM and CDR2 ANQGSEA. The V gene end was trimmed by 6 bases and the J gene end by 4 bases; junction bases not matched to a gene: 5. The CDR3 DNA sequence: TGCAGCGTCCTAGCGGGAGATTTCACCGGGGAGCTGTTTTTT. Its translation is CSVLAGDFTGELFF.

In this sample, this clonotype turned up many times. CDR3 bases: TGTGCCAGCAGCCCAGCCGGCCCTCGCATTGTGCAGTTCTTC. It specifies CASSPAGPRIVQFF. This sequence joins TRBV7-9 and TRBJ2-1; D remains unclear. This CDR3 has 14 residues. Trimming left V 5 bases short and J 12 bases short, with 20 bases between. From germline, CDR1 is SEHNR and CDR2 FQNEAQ (reference sequence).

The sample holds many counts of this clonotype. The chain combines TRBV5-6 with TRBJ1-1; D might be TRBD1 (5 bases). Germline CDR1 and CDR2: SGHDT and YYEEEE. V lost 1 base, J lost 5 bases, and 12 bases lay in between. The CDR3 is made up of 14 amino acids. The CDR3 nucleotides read TGTGCCAGCAGCTTGTACCAGGGAAGGACTGAAGCTTTCTTT. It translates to CASSLYQGRTEAFF.

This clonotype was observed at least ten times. CDR3 DNA: TGTGCCAGCAGCCAAGAATACAGGGGGCCTGGAAACACCATATATTTT. Amino acid sequence: CASSQEYRGPGNTIYF. The V and J genes are TRBV4-2 and TRBJ1-3; TRBD1 agrees at 9 bases. Germline CDR1 reads LGHNA; CDR2 reads YNFKEQ. The CDR3 extends over 16 amino acids. Unmatched junction bases numbered 2, after V lost 0 bases and J lost 2 bases.